The 30 T cell receptor beta chains below come from one sample, sequenced in a study of shared clonotypes between healthy human individuals. The protocol was immunoSEQ multiplex PCR, while the TCRdb copy is restricted to in-frame clones and leaves out a portion. Here the sample spans some 2,500,000 clones, just under 95% being singletons. The sample was naive CD4+ T cells from PBMCs. Subset denoted: CD45RA+ positively selected. These TCRs come from a man aged 18 to 35 in good health. Some clones in this sample may be carry-over from other donors' samples.

This rearrangement joins TRBV6-1 to TRBJ1-1; TRBD1 is a possible D gene (6 bases). The CDR3 length is 14 residues. The V and J ends lost 5 bases and 4 bases respectively, with 14 bases between them. Germline values: CDR1 MNHNS, CDR2 SASEGT. CDR3 DNA: TGTGCCAGCAGTACGTACAGGGTGGGCACTGAAGCTTTCTTT. Translated, it gives CASSTYRVGTEAFF.

V gene TRBV5-1 combines with J gene TRBJ2-2; D ambiguous. Looked up from germline, CDR1 is SGHRS and CDR2 is YFSETQ. This CDR3 contains 15 residues. V was trimmed by 2 bases and J by 3 bases, leaving 11 bases between them. In DNA, the CDR3 is TGCGCCAGCAGCTTCCAGGACCGCTACACCGGGGAGCTGTTTTTT. It encodes CASSFQDRYTGELFF.

The chain is built from TRBV7-2 and TRBJ2-1; D is unresolved. V was shortened by 1 base and J by 3 bases, with 7 bases between the two germline ends. Germline V CDR1 and CDR2: SGHTA, FQGNSA. This CDR3 spans 14 amino acids. DNA for the CDR3: TGTGCCAGCAGCTTAGTTACCTTCTACAATGAGCAGTTCTTC. Its protein is CASSLVTFYNEQFF.

The chain combines TRBV4-1 with TRBJ2-7; 7 nucleotides line up with TRBD2. Trimming removed 4 bases from V and 0 bases from J; junction bases left unmatched: 27. The CDR3 has 22 amino acids. CDR1 is MGHRA and CDR2 is YSYEKL in the germline V gene. Here the CDR3 reads CASSPAQGGKGVSGASSYEQYF. Here the CDR3 DNA reads TGCGCCAGCAGCCCGGCTCAGGGAGGGAAAGGAGTATCAGGAGCGAGCTCCTACGAGCAGTACTTC.

The CDR3, as DNA: TGTGCCAGCAGCCCCGGTCGTGCTCCTGGGGAGCTGTTTTTT. This translates into CASSPGRAPGELFF. This rearrangement joins TRBV27 to TRBJ2-2; D remains ambiguous. V was pared by 6 bases and J by 8 bases, with 16 bases between. Germline CDR1 and CDR2: MNHEY and SMNVEV (reference sequence). CDR3 length: 14 amino acids.

The chain links TRBV6-1 to TRBJ1-2; D not resolved. The V gene lost 0 bases and the J gene lost 2 bases, with 7 bases spanning the gap. Germline CDR1 reads MNHNS; CDR2 reads SASEGT. The CDR3 runs to 14 residues. CDR3 in amino acids: CASSEAPQNYGYTF. The CDR3 nucleotides are TGTGCCAGCAGTGAAGCGCCCCAGAACTATGGCTACACCTTC.

This chain uses TRBV6-1 with TRBJ2-2; the match to TRBD2 covers 7 bases. The germline V gene has CDR1 MNHNS and CDR2 SASEGT. CDR3 length: 14 residues. The trim removed 6 bases at V and 1 base at J, leaving 2 bases unmatched. The CDR3 region has the DNA TGTGCCAGCAGGGTAGCGGGGAACACCGGGGAGCTGTTTTTT. Translated, it gives CASRVAGNTGELFF.

The J gene is TRBJ2-7, the V gene TRBV5-1, with D maybe TRBD1 (5 bases). Trimming took 2 bases from V and 3 from J, leaving 12 bases between them. Germline V gene lookup returns CDR1 SGHRS and CDR2 YFSETQ. CDR3 length: 14 residues. The CDR3: CASSFWQGDYEQYF. CDR3 nucleotides: TGCGCCAGCAGCTTTTGGCAGGGCGACTACGAGCAGTACTTC.

This clone was counted a single time. This chain links TRBV18 with TRBJ2-3; the match to TRBD2 covers 10 bases. V shed 3 bases, J shed 6 bases, and the junction held 15 bases outside the gene matches. This CDR3 is 18 amino acids long. The germline gives CDR1 KGHSH, CDR2 LQKENI. CDR3 in DNA: TGTGCCAGCTCACCTTTTCCTAGGAGCGGGAGGGCCTCGGATACGCAGTATTTT. It yields the protein CASSPFPRSGRASDTQYF. The full variable domain, rest sourced from reference TRBV18 and TRBJ2-3, is NAGVMQNPRHLVRRRGQEARLRCSPMKGHSHVYWYRQLPEEGLKFMVYLQKENIIDESGMPKERFSAEFPKEGPSILRIQQVVRGDSAAYFCASSPFPRSGRASDTQYFGPGTRLTVL.

The CDR3: CASSLQGTLQETQYF. The CDR3 DNA reads TGTGCCAGCAGCTTACAAGGGACGCTCCAAGAGACCCAGTACTTC. V usage is TRBV5-4 and J usage is TRBJ2-5; tentatively, D is TRBD1 or TRBD2 (5 bases each). The CDR3 length is 15 residues. Trimming removed 2 bases at V and 1 base at J, with 12 bases between. Germline CDR1 is SGHNT and CDR2 is YYREEE (reference sequence).

The V and J genes are TRBV29-1 and TRBJ2-1, with D perhaps matching TRBD2 (5 bases). From germline, CDR1 is SQVTM and CDR2 ANQGSEA. V lost 0 bases and J lost 0, with 12 bases in between. This CDR3 comprises 16 residues. CDR3 nucleotides: TGCAGCGTTGAAGATGGTCGGGGAAGCTCCTACAATGAGCAGTTCTTC. Protein: CSVEDGRGSSYNEQFF.

The chain joins TRBV25-1 to TRBJ2-5; 8 bases line up with TRBD2. Trimming took 3 bases from V and 9 from J; bases not matched to a gene: 9. Germline V CDR1 and CDR2: MGHDK, SYGVNS. This CDR3 has 14 amino acids. The CDR3, as DNA: TGTGCCAGCAGTGATAATAGGGCGGGAGGCTCCCAGTACTTC. It is translated as CASSDNRAGGSQYF.

Note on this clone: In the same sample, other DNA sequences code for this CDR3. The V gene is TRBV9, the J gene TRBJ2-2; D unresolved. Per the germline V gene, CDR1 is SGDLS and CDR2 is YYNGEE. The CDR3 loop spans 12 amino acids. Trimming removed 0 bases from V and 8 bases from J, with 5 bases in between. The CDR3 region is CASSVVFGELFF. The CDR3 nucleotides read TGTGCCAGCAGCGTAGTTTTTGGGGAGCTGTTTTTT. Full variable domain (missing parts from reference TRBV9 and TRBJ2-2): DSGVTQTPKHLITATGQRVTLRCSPRSGDLSVYWYQQSLDQGLQFLIQYYNGEERAKGNILERFSAQQFPDLHSELNLSSLELGDSALYFCASSVVFGELFFGEGSRLTVL.

The V and J genes are TRBV6-4 and TRBJ1-1; a possible D gene is TRBD1 (6 bases). The V gene lost 7 bases and the J gene lost 1 base, with 25 bases spanning the gap. This CDR3 region has 18 residues. Germline V gene data show CDR1 as MRHNA and CDR2 as SNTAGT. The DNA for the CDR3 is TGTGCCAGCACGAGTGGAAGGGGGTCTCCAACTCCGAACACTGAAGCTTTCTTT. Amino acid sequence: CASTSGRGSPTPNTEAFF.

To note about this clone: Other DNA sequences in the same sample also yield this CDR3. The chain couples TRBV5-6 to TRBJ2-7; D might be TRBD1 (5 bases). Germline V gene sequence: CDR1 SGHDT, CDR2 YYEEEE. Trimming stripped 0 bases from V and 2 bases from J, with 9 bases between. The CDR3 runs to 14 residues. CDR3 DNA sequence: TGTGCCAGCAGCTTGGGTGGGGCCACCTACGAGCAGTACTTC. Translation gives CASSLGGATYEQYF.

Points on this clone: Other DNA sequences within the sample encode an identical CDR3. This chain connects TRBV27 to TRBJ2-7; D gene ambiguous. The CDR3 spans 14 residues. Germline assignment: CDR1 MNHEY and CDR2 SMNVEV (reference sequence). Trimming removed 6 bases at V and 1 base at J, with 13 bases between. The CDR3 DNA reads as TGTGCCAGCAGCCGGTTGGGTGGATCCTACGAGCAGTACTTC. Amino acids: CASSRLGGSYEQYF.

This rearrangement joins TRBV9 to TRBJ2-1; TRBD2 matches at 9 bases. Germline CDR1 is SGDLS and CDR2 is YYNGEE. Trimming removed 4 bases from V and 8 bases from J; junction bases left unmatched: 10. CDR3 length: 15 amino acids. This CDR3 reads CASSTTSGAGYEQFF. The CDR3 bases are TGTGCCAGCAGCACGACTAGCGGCGCAGGTTATGAGCAGTTCTTC.

V and J are TRBV5-1 and TRBJ1-1; maybe TRBD1 (5 bases). V lost 6 bases, J lost 5 bases, and 17 bases lay in between. Germline CDR1 is SGHRS and CDR2 is YFSETQ. The CDR3 totals 14 residues. The chain's CDR3 is CASNPSGGNTEAFF. The CDR3 DNA is TGCGCCAGCAACCCATCGGGGGGTAATACTGAAGCTTTCTTT.

The V call is TRBV11-1, the J call TRBJ1-1; D gene unclear. The CDR3 is 15 residues long. The ends were cut back, 1 base at V and 1 base at J, with 10 bases in the middle. Germline-derived CDR1 and CDR2 are SGHAT and FQDESV (reference sequence). CDR3 nucleotides: TGTGCCAGCAGCTTAGAGGTCCCACAGAACACTGAAGCTTTCTTT. Amino acids: CASSLEVPQNTEAFF.

The rearrangement links TRBV10-1 to TRBJ2-1; D is ambiguous. The germline V gene encodes CDR1 WNHNN and CDR2 SYGVQD (reference sequence). The CDR3 contains 13 residues. The V gene lost 5 bases and the J gene lost 0 bases, with 5 bases spanning the gap. The CDR3 loop reads CASSPSSYNEQFF. CDR3 bases: TGCGCCAGCAGTCCCAGCTCCTACAATGAGCAGTTCTTC.

This chain joins TRBV4-2 and TRBJ1-1, with D possibly being TRBD1 (5 bases). The germline V gene has CDR1 LGHNA and CDR2 YNFKEQ. The CDR3 has 15 amino acids. Trimming took 2 bases from V and 3 from J, leaving 13 bases between them. The CDR3 bases are TGTGCCAGCAGCCAATCTGTGACAGCATACACTGAAGCTTTCTTT. Its translation: CASSQSVTAYTEAFF.

Comments on this clone: Other DNA sequences of this sample code for an identical CDR3. This chain uses TRBV28 with TRBJ1-4; 9 bases are a match to TRBD1. V shed 6 bases and J 6 bases; nucleotides not matched to a gene: 5. From germline, CDR1 is MDHEN and CDR2 SYDVKM. CDR3 length: 14 amino acids. CDR3 nucleotide sequence: TGTGCCAGCAGCCTCGGGACAGGGCATGAAAAACTGTTTTTT. Translated: CASSLGTGHEKLFF.

The V and J genes are TRBV10-2 and TRBJ1-3; D gene ambiguous. The germline V gene encodes CDR1 WSHSY and CDR2 SAAADI. The CDR3 totals 15 residues. Between the trimmed V and J ends, which lost 1 base and 4 bases, there was a span of 11 bases. The CDR3 DNA sequence: TGCGCCAGCAGTGAGTTCGGGTTTCGAGGAAACACCATATATTTT. It translates to CASSEFGFRGNTIYF.

DNA for the CDR3: TGTGCCAGCAATCACTTAGCGGGCCCAGATACGCAGTATTTT. This translates into CASNHLAGPDTQYF. The genes are TRBV6-6 and TRBJ2-3, with 7 bases that match TRBD2. Germline V lookup: CDR1 MNHNY, CDR2 SVGAGI (reference sequence). The CDR3 consists of 14 residues. The V segment lost 7 bases and the J segment 4 bases; nucleotides outside the gene matches: 8.

V is TRBV2 and J is TRBJ2-5; TRBD2 matches 8 bases. Germline V CDR1 and CDR2: SNHLY, FYNNEI. J was trimmed by 5 bases and V by 1 base; bases with no gene match: 6. This CDR3 has 15 amino acids. Written as DNA, the CDR3 is TGTGCCAGCAGTGAAGAGCGGGAGTTCGGGGAGACCCAGTACTTC. Its translation is CASSEEREFGETQYF.

The chain couples TRBV30 to TRBJ2-3, with 14 bases aligning to TRBD2. The CDR3 is 15 amino acids. Germline V gene data show CDR1 as GTSNPN and CDR2 as SVGIG (reference sequence). V was clipped by 7 bases and J by 1 base; unmatched bases: 4. The CDR3 here is CASGTSGSGTDTQYF. DNA for the CDR3: TGTGCCTCCGGGACTAGCGGGAGCGGCACAGATACGCAGTATTTT. The entire variable domain, with the rest obtained from reference TRBV30 and TRBJ2-3, is as follows: SQTIHQWPATLVQPVGSPLSLECTVEGTSNPNLYWYRQAAGRGLQLLFYSVGIGQISSEVPQNLSASRPQDRQFILSSKKLLLSDSGFYLCASGTSGSGTDTQYFGPGTRLTVL.

The chain is built from TRBV14 and TRBJ1-2; D gene uncertain. The CDR3 consists of 13 residues. Germline V gives CDR1 SGHDN, CDR2 FVKESK. Trimming shortened V by 1 base and J by 5 bases, and 8 bases separated the two germline ends. CDR3 in DNA: TGTGCCAGCAGCCAAGTCGACGGTTATGGCTACACCTTC. Protein: CASSQVDGYGYTF.

For this clone: This sample includes further DNA sequences coding for the same CDR3. The chain recombines TRBV7-9 with TRBJ2-1; the match to TRBD1 covers 8 bases. This CDR3 has 16 amino acids. Germline assignment: CDR1 SEHNR and CDR2 FQNEAQ (reference sequence). J was trimmed by 5 bases and V by 2 bases; bases with no gene match: 8. In DNA form, the CDR3 reads TGTGCCAGCAGCTTACCCCCCGGGACAGGAGACAATGAGCAGTTCTTC. As protein: CASSLPPGTGDNEQFF.

The chain uses TRBV5-1 and TRBJ2-3, with TRBD2 matching over 8 bases. Trimming at V came to 4 bases and at J to 3 bases, leaving 7 bases not matched to a gene. This CDR3 has 15 residues. The germline V gene has CDR1 SGHRS and CDR2 YFSETQ. Here the CDR3 DNA reads TGCGCCAGCAGCGGAGCGGGAGATCGAACAGATACGCAGTATTTT. Amino acids: CASSGAGDRTDTQYF. Full variable domain (missing parts from reference TRBV5-1 and TRBJ2-3): KAGVTQTPRYLIKTRGQQVTLSCSPISGHRSVSWYQQTPGQGLQFLFEYFSETQRNKGNFPGRFSGRQFSNSRSEMNVSTLELGDSALYLCASSGAGDRTDTQYFGPGTRLTVL.

The CDR3 sequence is CASSFRVPTVTSYGYTF. CDR3 coding DNA: TGTGCCAGCAGTTTCCGGGTACCGACCGTTACTTCCTATGGCTACACCTTC. The genes are TRBV27 and TRBJ1-2; the D is unclear. The ends were cut back, 3 bases at V and 4 bases at J, with 21 bases in the middle. Per germline, CDR1 MNHEY and CDR2 SMNVEV (reference sequence). CDR3 size: 17 residues.